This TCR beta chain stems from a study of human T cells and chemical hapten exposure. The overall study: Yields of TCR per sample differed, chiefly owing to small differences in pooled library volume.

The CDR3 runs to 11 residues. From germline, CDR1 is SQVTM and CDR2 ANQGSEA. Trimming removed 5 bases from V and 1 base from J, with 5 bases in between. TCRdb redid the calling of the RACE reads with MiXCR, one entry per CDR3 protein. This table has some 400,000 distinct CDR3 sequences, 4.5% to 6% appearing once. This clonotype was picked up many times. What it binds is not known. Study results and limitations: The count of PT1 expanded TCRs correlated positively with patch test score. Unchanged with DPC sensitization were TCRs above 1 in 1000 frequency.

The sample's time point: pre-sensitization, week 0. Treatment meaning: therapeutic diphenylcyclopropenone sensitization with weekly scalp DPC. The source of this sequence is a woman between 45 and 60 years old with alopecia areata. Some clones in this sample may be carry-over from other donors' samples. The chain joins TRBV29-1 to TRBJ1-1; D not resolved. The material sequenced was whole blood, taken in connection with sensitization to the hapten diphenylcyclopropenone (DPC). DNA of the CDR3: TGCAGCGTTCCGGAGAACACTGAAGCTTTCTTT. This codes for CSVPENTEAFF.